The clone carrying this T cell receptor beta chain was seen more than once but under ten times. The entry originates in a study of T cells after yellow fever vaccination. TCRdb ran MiXCR on the 5' RACE reads and lists one entry per CDR3 protein. The sample carries 96,000 or so distinct CDR3 sequences, approximately 9% recorded once. Trimming at V came to 2 bases and at J to 0 bases, leaving 8 bases not matched to a gene. This CDR3 has 17 residues. Per germline, CDR1 SGHTA and CDR2 FQGTGA. The clonotype was recovered from a man aged 18 to 30 who received the YFV17D yellow fever vaccine. The specimen was CD8+ T cells not binding an NS4B(214-222) dextramer, sorted from PBMCs, collected approximately 15 days after the first yellow fever vaccination. V and J are TRBV7-3 and TRBJ2-7; 9 nucleotides line up with TRBD1. CDR3 protein: CASSLLGGTGSSYEQYF. The CDR3 region has the DNA TGTGCCAGCAGCTTATTAGGGGGGACAGGGAGCTCCTACGAGCAGTACTTC.